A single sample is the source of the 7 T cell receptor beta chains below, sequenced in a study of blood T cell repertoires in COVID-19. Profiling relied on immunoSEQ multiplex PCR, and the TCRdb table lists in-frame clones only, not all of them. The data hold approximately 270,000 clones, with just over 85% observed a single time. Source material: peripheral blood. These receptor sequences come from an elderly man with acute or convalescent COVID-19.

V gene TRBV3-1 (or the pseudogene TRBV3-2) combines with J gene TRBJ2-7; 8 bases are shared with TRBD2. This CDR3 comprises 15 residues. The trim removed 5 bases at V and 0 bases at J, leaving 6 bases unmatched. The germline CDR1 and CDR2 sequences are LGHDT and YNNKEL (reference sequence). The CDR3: CASSEGTSGSYEQYF. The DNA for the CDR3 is TGTGCCAGCAGCGAAGGCACTAGCGGCTCCTACGAGCAGTACTTC.

CDR3 amino acids: CSARGGHEQYF. Here the CDR3 DNA reads TGCAGTGCTCGGGGGGGCCACGAGCAGTACTTC. The chain joins TRBV20-1 to TRBJ2-7, with TRBD2 matching over 8 bases. CDR3 size: 11 residues. From germline, CDR1 is DFQATT and CDR2 SNEGSKA (reference sequence). The V segment lost 5 bases and the J segment 5 bases; nucleotides outside the gene matches: 2.

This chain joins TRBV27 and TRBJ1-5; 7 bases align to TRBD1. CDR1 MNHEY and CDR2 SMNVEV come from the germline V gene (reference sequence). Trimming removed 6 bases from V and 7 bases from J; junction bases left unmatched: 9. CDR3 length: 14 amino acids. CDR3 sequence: CASRHQGEGQPQHF. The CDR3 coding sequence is TGTGCCAGCAGGCACCAGGGGGAAGGGCAGCCCCAGCATTTT.

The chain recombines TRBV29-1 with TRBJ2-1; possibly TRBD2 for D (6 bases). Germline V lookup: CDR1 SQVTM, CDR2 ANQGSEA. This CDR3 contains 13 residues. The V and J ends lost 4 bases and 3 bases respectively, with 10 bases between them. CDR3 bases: TGCAGCGTTGTTATTAGCGGCTACAATGAGCAGTTCTTC. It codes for CSVVISGYNEQFF.

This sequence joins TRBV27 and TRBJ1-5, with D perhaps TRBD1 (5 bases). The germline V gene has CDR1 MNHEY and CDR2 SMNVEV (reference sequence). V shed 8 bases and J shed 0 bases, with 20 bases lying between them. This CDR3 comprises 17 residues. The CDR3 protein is CASSPEGGEDSNQPQHF. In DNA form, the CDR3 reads TGTGCCAGCTCCCCTGAAGGAGGGGAAGATAGCAATCAGCCCCAGCATTTT.

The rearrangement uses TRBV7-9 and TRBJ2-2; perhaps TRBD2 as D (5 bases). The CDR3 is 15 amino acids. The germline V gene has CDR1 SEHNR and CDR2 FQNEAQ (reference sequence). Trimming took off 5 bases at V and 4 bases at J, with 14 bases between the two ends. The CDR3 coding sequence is TGTGCCAGCAGCCATACGGGGTTGGCCACCGGGGAGCTGTTTTTT. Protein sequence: CASSHTGLATGELFF.

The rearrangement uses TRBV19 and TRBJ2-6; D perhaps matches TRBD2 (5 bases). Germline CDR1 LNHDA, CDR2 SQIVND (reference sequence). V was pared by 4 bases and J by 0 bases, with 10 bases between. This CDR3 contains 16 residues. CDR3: CASSKPGFSGANVLTF. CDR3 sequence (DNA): TGTGCCAGTAGTAAACCGGGATTCTCTGGGGCCAACGTCCTGACTTTC.